This T cell receptor beta chain was sequenced for a study of T-cell memory formation after mild COVID-19. It was 5'RACE with constant-segment primers that produced the TCR alpha and TCR beta cDNA libraries, which carried sample barcodes and UMIs. TCRdb itself ran the 5' RACE reads through MiXCR, one entry per CDR3 protein. Of 120,000 to 150,000 distinct CDR3 sequences in the sample, over 6% were seen once. This clonotype showed up just a few times. The TCR was taken from an adult woman who had mild COVID-19 (a few samples of this study predate the infection). Cell type and time point are not known. The source material was PBMCs or a T cell subset sorted from them (not recorded which).

The CDR3 spells CAISGPGQGASGANVLTF. CDR3 DNA: TGTGCCATCAGCGGACCGGGACAGGGGGCGAGTGGGGCCAACGTCCTGACTTTC. The chain is built from TRBV10-3 and TRBJ2-6; TRBD1 matches at 12 bases. The CDR3 is made up of 18 amino acids. With 6 bases clipped from V and 3 bases from J, the junction kept 9 bases outside the gene matches. Germline assignment: CDR1 ENHRY and CDR2 SYGVKD.